This TCR beta chain comes out of a study of T-cell memory formation after mild COVID-19. As for the study in general: There were largely donor-specific TCR clusters. Study-level results: Those CD4+ clones that contracted were mainly in CM and EM (CD8+ ones in EMRA). Clones shrinking between day 15 and 85 showed a balanced CD4/CD8 split, and those that grew later tilted toward CD4+. Memory from before infection featured some responding clones, which suggests cross-reactive memory joined.

This clonotype was counted between two and nine times. The antigen is unknown. Looked up from germline, CDR1 is MNHNS and CDR2 is SASEGT. Trimming stripped 4 bases from V and 7 bases from J, with 8 bases between. This CDR3 has 12 residues. TCRdb used MiXCR to reprocess the 5' RACE reads, holding one entry per CDR3 protein. The sample lists some 300,000 distinct CDR3 sequences, roughly 20% occurring once. The clonotype originates from a man younger than 35 who had mild COVID-19 (a few samples of this study predate the infection). Cell type and time point are not known. The sample was PBMCs or a T cell subset sorted from them (not recorded which). The chain links TRBV6-1 to TRBJ2-1; D is unclear. In nucleotides, the CDR3 is TGTGCCAGCAGTGGCGGCATAAATGAGCAGTTCTTC. It specifies CASSGGINEQFF.